The rows below give T cell receptor beta chains drawn from one sample of a study of cytomegalovirus exposure and HLA in healthy donors. TCRdb keeps only in-frame clones here, not all; method: immunoSEQ multiplex PCR. The data hold approximately 110,000 clones, with roughly four fifths observed a single time. Sequencing input: PBMCs. The receptors shown here come from a woman aged 45 to 65 in good health and CMV-seropositive. Each CDR3 is given with its conserved first and last residue. D genes are given only for firm matches. Only some rows state a clone size, as once, few, many or a class for expanded clones.

V gene	J gene	clone size	D gene	CDR3 DNA	CDR3 protein
TRBV5-4	TRBJ2-5	few	.	TGTGCCAGCAGCCGAAAACTGGAGACCCAGTACTTC	CASSRKLETQYF
TRBV28	TRBJ2-1	.	TRBD1	TGTGCCAGCAGTTCGTCCCGGGACAGGGTTAATGAGCAGTTCTTC	CASSSSRDRVNEQFF
TRBV4-1	TRBJ1-4	.	.	TGCGCCAGCAGCCAATCTAGTCTCGAAAAACTGTTTTTT	CASSQSSLEKLFF
TRBV9	TRBJ2-3	.	TRBD1	TGTGCCAGCAGCGACCCGAAGGACAGGTCCAGACCCACAGATACGCAGTATTTT	CASSDPKDRSRPTDTQYF
TRBV10-3	TRBJ1-3	.	TRBD1	TGTGCCATCACCCAAGACAGGGGAAGAAACACCATATATTTT	CAITQDRGRNTIYF
TRBV27	TRBJ1-3	few	TRBD1	TGTGCCAGCAGCGACAGGGCCGCTGGAAACACCATATATTTT	CASSDRAAGNTIYF
TRBV19	TRBJ1-6	.	TRBD1	TGTGCCAGTAGTGTCTTACAGGGGCTGGGTTCACCCCTCCACTTT	CASSVLQGLGSPLHF
TRBV10-3	TRBJ1-5	.	.	TGTGCCATCAGCGATCAGGGGAATCAGCCCCAGCATTTT	CAISDQGNQPQHF
TRBV2	TRBJ2-1	many	TRBD1	TGTGCCAGCAGTGAGGAGACAGGGAGTTTAGAGCAGTTCTTC	CASSEETGSLEQFF
TRBV7-9	TRBJ2-1	few	TRBD1	TGTGCCAGCAGCCCCATCCGAGCGGGACAGGGGTCGAATGAGCAGTTCTTC	CASSPIRAGQGSNEQFF
TRBV2	TRBJ2-5	.	.	TGTGCCAGCACCAGGCAAGAGACCCAGTACTTC	CASTRQETQYF
TRBV15	TRBJ1-4	.	.	TGTGCCACCAGCAGCCTCGGACAGCGAAATGAAAAACTGTTTTTT	CATSSLGQRNEKLFF
TRBV30	TRBJ1-2	.	.	TGTGCCTGGAGTGGAGGGAAAATTGGCTACACCTTC	CAWSGGKIGYTF